The clone carrying this TCR beta chain was counted a few times. The target antigen is unknown. This sample stems from a study of T cell repertoires in cytomegalovirus infection. Study summary: Epitope selection comprised recently identified HLA-C-restricted CMV epitopes and well-studied HLA-B-restricted CMV epitopes. Based on public TCR beta signatures, there were indications of CMV infection and of a matching HLA type.

Study-level points and caveats: Cumulative public TCR beta family frequency identified carriers of CMV plus the relevant HLA. In two of eight donors, the top clonotype was HLA-C-restricted CMV-specific.

The CDR3 consists of 17 residues. CDR1 and CDR2 from the germline V gene are SEHNR and FQNEAQ (reference sequence). V dropped 1 base and J dropped 0 bases, with 12 bases sitting between them. TCRdb ran MiXCR on the reads and lists one entry per CDR3 protein. The table lists roughly 860,000 distinct CDR3 sequences, 30% to 35% of them singletons, with 9.5% to 15% in the top ten. Sequencing used cultured CD8+ T cells from PBMCs, obtained from culture after CMV antigen stimulation. V usage is TRBV7-9 and J usage is TRBJ2-2; D perhaps matches TRBD2 (6 bases). The receptor was derived from a human donor in good health (CMV status not recorded). Some clones in this sample may be carry-over from other donors' samples. In nucleotides, the CDR3 is TGTGCCAGCAGCTTAGTTCCAGCGGGTTCGAACACCGGGGAGCTGTTTTTT. This encodes CASSLVPAGSNTGELFF. Complete variable domain (other parts from reference TRBV7-9 and TRBJ2-2): DTGVSQNPRHKITKRGQNVTFRCDPISEHNRLYWYRQTLGQGPEFLTYFQNEAQLEKSRLLSDRFSAERPKGSFSTLEIQRTEQGDSAMYLCASSLVPAGSNTGELFFGEGSRLTVL.